Each of the 20 T cell receptor beta chains below was sequenced from the same sample in a study of tumor and adjacent non-tumor tissue in lung cancer. This sample's RNA came from whole unsorted tissue. The library came from three nested PCR rounds adapted from ARM-PCR protocols. One entry per CDR3 protein results from TCRdb running MiXCR on the multiplex PCR reads. The profile shows 60,000 to 85,000 distinct CDR3 sequences, roughly 80% of them singletons. Sample: lung tumor tissue. These receptors were collected from a woman between 50 and 59 years old with non-small cell lung cancer.

With respect to this clonotype: Its ends do not fully match the called genes, so a read error is possible. The chain is built from TRBV4-2 and TRBJ2-5, with 10 positions matching TRBD1. This CDR3 has 16 amino acids. In germline, CDR1 is LGHNA, CDR2 YNFKEQ. CDR3 nucleotides: TGTGCCAGCAACCAAGGGACAGGGGTGGCTCAATGGACCCAGTACTTC. Its translation: CASNQGTGVAQWTQYF.

On this clonotype itself: The CDR3 ends on some other residue instead of the conserved phenylalanine or tryptophan, so this is likely a read error. This rearrangement joins TRBV6-1 to TRBJ2-5; no clear D gene. CDR3 length equals 13 residues. Looked up from germline, CDR1 is MNHNS and CDR2 is SASEGT. CDR3 DNA sequence: TGTGCCAGCAGTGAAATACGGGCGGAGACTCAGTACCTC. Translation: CASSEIRAETQYL.

A note on this clonotype: A junction end diverges from the germline sequence, so it may reflect a read error. This chain uses TRBV4-2 with TRBJ2-3; the D gene is possibly TRBD2 (7 bases). The CDR3 spans 16 residues. Per germline, CDR1 LGHNA and CDR2 YNFKEQ. This CDR3 reads CTSSPDWAGATDTQYF. In nucleotides, the CDR3 is TGTACCAGCAGCCCAGATTGGGCGGGGGCCACAGATACGCAGTATTTT.

Worth noting for this clonotype: The missing conserved phenylalanine or tryptophan at the end of this CDR3 makes a read error likely. The CDR3 DNA follows: TGTGCCAGCTCCCCGAGGCAGAACACCGGGGAGCTGTTTTCT. Amino acid sequence: CASSPRQNTGELFS. The chain carries TRBV12-3 or TRBV12-4 and TRBJ2-2; D ambiguous. There are 14 residues in the CDR3. Deletions cut 8 bases from V and 1 base from J, with 11 bases between.

The chain combines TRBV24-1 with TRBJ2-3; D gene uncertain. Per the germline V gene, CDR1 is KGHDR and CDR2 is SFDVKD. Trimming took off 4 bases at V and 4 bases at J, with 8 bases between the two ends. The CDR3 contains 13 residues. CDR3 in amino acids: CATSDVWPDTQYF. The CDR3 nucleotides read TGTGCCACCAGTGACGTATGGCCAGATACGCAGTATTTT.

A note on this clonotype: Without the conserved terminal phenylalanine or tryptophan, this CDR3 likely stems from a read error. The chain recombines TRBV7-2 with TRBJ1-1; tentatively, D is TRBD1 (6 bases). The germline V gene encodes CDR1 SGHTA and CDR2 FQGNSA. The CDR3 is made up of 13 amino acids. V lost 4 bases and J 6 bases, leaving 12 bases between the germline ends. The DNA of the CDR3 is TGTGCCAGCAGCTCGTACGGGGGGCCTGAAGCTTTCTAT. Its protein product is CASSSYGGPEAFY.

With respect to this clonotype: Germline and junction disagree at one end, which may indicate a read error. This chain links TRBV28 with TRBJ2-1; 10 bases match TRBD2. Looked up from germline, CDR1 is MDHEN and CDR2 is SYDVKM. The CDR3 spans 15 residues. CDR3 in amino acids: CASNGTSESTNEQFF. In DNA form, the CDR3 reads TGTGCCAGCAACGGGACTAGCGAGAGCACCAATGAACAGTTCTTC. Using reference TRBV28 and TRBJ2-1 for the parts outside the CDR3, the full variable domain is DVKVTQSSRYLVKRTGEKVFLECVQDMDHENMFWYRQDPGLGLRLIYFSYDVKMKEKGDIPEGYSVSREKKERFSLILESASTNQTSMYLCASNGTSESTNEQFFGPGTRLTVL.

This clonotype was seen ten or more times. This chain links TRBV6-1 with TRBJ2-1; the D call may be TRBD1 or TRBD2 (5 bases each). CDR1 is MNHNS and CDR2 is SASEGT in the germline V gene. This CDR3 is built from 15 residues. V lost 6 bases to trimming and J lost 2 bases, with 14 bases between them. The CDR3 region is CASSARDGTYNEQFF. CDR3 nucleotides: TGTGCCAGCAGCGCCCGGGACGGGACCTACAATGAGCAGTTCTTC.

DNA for the CDR3: TGTGCCAGCAGTGAGTCTACTCCTAGCACAGATATAAAGTATTTT. Residues: CASSESTPSTDIKYF. The chain has TRBV6-1 and TRBJ2-3; D may be TRBD2 (5 bases). V lost 3 bases to trimming and J lost 13 bases, with 23 bases between them. Germline V gene data show CDR1 as MNHNS and CDR2 as SASEGT. The CDR3 sequence is 15 residues long.

In regard to this clonotype: Germline and junction disagree at one end, which may indicate a read error. The chain recombines TRBV20-1 with TRBJ1-1; TRBD1 might be the D (6 bases). This CDR3 spans 17 amino acids. Germline V gene sequence: CDR1 DFQATT, CDR2 SNEGSKA (reference sequence). CDR3 bases: TGCAGTGCCAGAGATCGTGGGCAGGGGAGCATGAACACTGAAGCTTCCTTT. It is translated as CSARDRGQGSMNTEASF.

As regards this clonotype: A much larger clone sits a single nucleotide away, making a read error possible. The chain recombines TRBV5-1 with TRBJ1-5, with TRBD1 matching over 8 bases. The CDR3 covers 16 residues. The germline gives CDR1 SGHRS, CDR2 YFSETQ. The CDR3 DNA sequence: TGCGCCAGCAGCTTAGGGACAGGAATTAGCTATCAGCCCCAGCATTTT. Its translation is CASSLGTGISYQPQHF.

Turning to this clonotype: The junction and the germline gene differ at one end; a read error may be behind it. This chain connects TRBV4-3 to TRBJ2-2, with D tentatively TRBD1 or TRBD2 (5 bases each). CDR1 is LGHNA, CDR2 YSLEER, per germline. The CDR3 covers 16 residues. CDR3 bases: TGCGCCAGCAGCCAAGAGGTCTCCAGGGTGTCCGGGGAGCAGTTATTT. As protein: CASSQEVSRVSGEQLF.

Turning to this clonotype: The junction and the germline gene differ at one end; a read error may be behind it. The V call is TRBV29-1, the J call TRBJ1-1; the D is unclear. CDR3 length equals 11 residues. Germline V gene data show CDR1 as SQVTM and CDR2 as ANQGSEA. CDR3 protein: CSVSENTEVFF. The CDR3 region has the DNA TGCAGCGTTAGTGAGAACACTGAAGTTTTCTTT.

With regard to this clonotype: One end of the junction fails to match germline, which may point to a read error. The genes are TRBV20-1 and TRBJ2-3, with D possibly matching TRBD2 (6 bases). CDR1 is DFQATT and CDR2 is SNEGSKA in the germline V gene (reference sequence). This CDR3 is built from 14 residues. Here the CDR3 DNA reads TGCAGTACTACCAGACTAGGAGACACAGATACACAGTATTTT. It is translated as CSTTRLGDTDTQYF.

In the case of this clonotype: A junction boundary mismatches the germline segment, possibly from a read error. The V gene is TRBV29-1, the J gene TRBJ2-6, with D possibly TRBD2 on 6 matching bases. Per the germline V gene, CDR1 is SQVTM and CDR2 is ANQGSEA. The CDR3 extends over 16 amino acids. Written as DNA, the CDR3 is TGCAGCGCTTGGACTCTCGGGAGCTCTGGGGCCAACGTCATGAGTTTC. It translates to CSAWTLGSSGANVMSF.

Written as DNA, the CDR3 is TGCGCCAGCAATTCGGACAACGGGCGGGGCTACACCTTC. Its protein product is CASNSDNGRGYTF. The chain joins TRBV5-1 to TRBJ1-2; TRBD1 is a possible D gene (5 bases). This CDR3 spans 13 amino acids. Germline V gene sequence: CDR1 SGHRS, CDR2 YFSETQ. Between the trimmed V and J ends, which lost 6 bases and 8 bases, there was a span of 17 bases.

On this clonotype: One end of the junction fails to match germline, which may point to a read error. This chain uses TRBV28 with TRBJ2-6; 8 bases are shared with TRBD1. This CDR3 comprises 17 residues. Germline V gene data show CDR1 as MDHEN and CDR2 as SYDVKM. CDR3 bases: TGTGCCAGCAGCCTGGACAGGGTGATCTCTGGGGCCAGCGTCCTGACTTTC. The encoded protein is CASSLDRVISGASVLTF.

This CDR3 is CSARVTSGRWDQQFF. As DNA, the CDR3 is TGCAGTGCTAGAGTCACTAGCGGGAGATGGGATCAGCAGTTCTTC. The chain has TRBV20-1 and TRBJ2-1; 11 bases line up with TRBD2. CDR1 and CDR2 from the germline V gene are DFQATT and SNEGSKA (reference sequence). V lost 1 base, J lost 11 bases, and 10 bases stayed unmatched. The CDR3 runs to 15 residues.

As concerns this clonotype: Likely a read error: the CDR3 ends without its conserved phenylalanine or tryptophan. The chain is built from TRBV20-1 and TRBJ2-7, with 8 positions matching TRBD1. This CDR3 has 14 amino acids. The germline V gene has CDR1 DFQATT and CDR2 SNEGSKA (reference sequence). V was pared by 7 bases and J by 1 base, with 9 bases of the junction left unmatched. The chain's CDR3 is CSVSDREFSYEQYS. As DNA, the CDR3 is TGCAGTGTCTCGGACAGGGAGTTTTCCTACGAGCAGTACTCC.

This clonotype was detected only once. Germline and junction disagree at one end, which may indicate a read error. The rearrangement links TRBV7-6 to TRBJ2-1; TRBD2 might be the D (5 bases). Germline lookup yields CDR1 SGHVS and CDR2 FNYEAQ. The CDR3 loop spans 15 amino acids. The CDR3 here is CASGLGGVGNNEQFF. CDR3 coding DNA: TGTGCCAGCGGCTTAGGAGGAGTAGGGAACAATGAGCAGTTCTTC.